This T cell receptor (beta chain) was captured in a study of blood T cell repertoires in COVID-19. As originally analysed: Nucleated cell number was recorded as an estimate derived from reference gene primer amplification. This table comes from immunoSEQ multiplex PCR, and its TCRdb copy is limited to in-frame clones, with some not included. The V and J calls and clone size come from that table; D and trimming were worked out from the DNA. The sample has about 180,000 clones; about 84% are singletons. Allocation to cohorts depended on clinical history reported by the participants. The trim removed 4 bases at V and 3 bases at J, leaving 5 bases unmatched. CDR1 and CDR2 from the germline V gene are MDHEN and SYDVKM. CDR3 length equals 14 residues.

The genes are TRBV28 and TRBJ2-7; 8 bases map to TRBD2. The origin of this receptor is a woman in her twenties or thirties who had recovered from COVID-19. Sequencing was carried out using PBMCs or T cells enriched from blood (not recorded which). Written as DNA, the CDR3 is TGTGCCAGCAGTTCCTTAACTAGCGGCTACGAGCAGTACTTC. It translates to CASSSLTSGYEQYF.